This entry concerns a single T cell receptor (beta chain). The clone's antigen remains unknown. No per-base quality is available; no much larger clone lies one base away. The study was a case-control design nested within a healthcare worker cohort in London, UK, with weekly nasopharyngeal swab PCR tests and blood sampling. Healthcare workers were enrolled in the week of the UK lockdown, from 23 to 31 March 2020, and were followed every week for up to roughly 16 weeks. Libraries were constructed by 5' RACE. The sequencing machine was a NextSeq 500. Unique molecular identifiers were attached to individual cDNA molecules in the TCR library protocol so that sequencing error and PCR bias could be corrected. TCR alpha and beta chains were both sequenced, and the abundances of alpha and beta sequences in each sample were closely correlated with each other. In the source study's methods: Decombinator V4 was used to annotate TCR sequences for V gene, J gene and CDR3. TCRs were defined as expanded if a significant change between any two time points was detected under a Poisson model with p below 0.0001. Abundances of TCRs were expressed as counts per million after normalisation to the total number of TCRs sequenced in each sample. MAIT TCRs were defined by TRAV1-2 paired with TRAJ12, TRAJ20 or TRAJ33, and iNKT TCRs by TRAV10 paired with TRAJ18. A search of VDJdb, accessed on 1 November 2021, was run for TCRs annotated to CMV, EBV and SARS-CoV-2, with TCRs annotated for multiple antigens excluded. TCRdb trimmed public reads at Q25 via fastp, called clones via MiXCR and kept in-frame beta chains. Each CDR3 protein gets just one entry, which takes the most common genes and DNA from the rows behind it. The V and J calls come from TCRdb's annotation, not from the publication. The sample table holds 100,000 to 120,000 distinct CDR3 sequences, of which 10% to 15% were seen once. The biggest ten clones account for 3.5% to 4% of the sample.

V loses 6 bases at its end and J loses 13 bases; junction bases beyond the gene matches: 5. CDR1 and CDR2, per the germline V gene (reference sequence), are DFQATT and SNEGSKA. The CDR3, cysteine through phenylalanine, is 12 amino acids long. The DNA shown is the 36-base CDR3, in frame from base 1. This record belongs to a study of early T cells in non-severe SARS-CoV-2 infection (dated by TCRdb to about 2021). Concerning the study at large: Because TCR sequencing relied on bulk RNA taken from unsorted whole blood, pairing of alpha and beta chains was not possible. Results the study describes overall, beyond this receptor: VDJdb matching was skewed toward anti-spike CD8 responses and likely underestimated virus-specific expansions by missing private and CD4 specificities.

This receptor was identified in an adult who was a healthcare worker with PCR-confirmed SARS-CoV-2 infection or an uninfected control (not recorded which). The chain is made from TRBV20-1 and TRBJ2-1; a stretch of 14 junction bases matches TRBD2. The starting material was whole blood, obtained at baseline. The DNA reads as follows: TGCAGTGCAAGGACTAGCGGGGGGTACCAGTTCTTC. This yields the protein CSARTSGGYQFF.